A selection of T cell receptor beta chains follows, all from one sample in a study of spatial heterogeneity in lung cancer. TCRdb re-called the 5' RACE reads with MiXCR, one entry per CDR3 protein. Found here are about 4,000 distinct CDR3 sequences, 10% to 13% of them singletons; the top ten hold approximately 56%. The sample was lung tumor tissue, taken at surgery. The receptor set was obtained from a male donor with early-stage non-small cell lung cancer. Each CDR3 is given with its conserved first and last residue. D genes are given only for firm matches. Only some rows state a clone size, as once, few, many or a class for expanded clones.

size | J | V | length | D | CDR3 | DNA
- | TRBJ2-2 | TRBV9 | 13 | - | CASSGRNTGELFF | TGTGCCAGCTCGGGCAGGAACACCGGGGAGCTGTTTTTT
- | TRBJ2-2 | TRBV11-2 | 16 | - | CASSRSPTGRTGELFF | TGTGCCAGCAGCCGATCCCCAACGGGGCGCACCGGGGAGCTGTTTTTT
few | TRBJ2-1 | TRBV5-6 | 11 | - | CASSFRDEQFF | TGTGCCAGCAGCTTTAGGGATGAGCAGTTCTTC
- | TRBJ2-2 | TRBV7-9 | 17 | - | CASTSRNQATNTGELFF | TGTGCCAGCACCTCGAGGAATCAAGCTACGAACACCGGGGAGCTGTTTTTT
few | TRBJ2-1 | TRBV25-1 | 14 | - | CASSEYGAGPGQFF | TGTGCCAGCAGTGAATACGGCGCAGGGCCAGGGCAGTTCTTC
- | TRBJ1-1 | TRBV5-1 | 14 | - | CASSLGLVNTEAFF | TGCGCCAGCAGCTTGGGCTTAGTGAACACTGAAGCTTTCTTT
few | TRBJ2-1 | TRBV6-2/TRBV6-3 | 17 | - | CASSYVVGGRTDNEQFF | TGTGCCAGCAGTTACGTGGTGGGAGGAAGGACTGACAATGAGCAGTTCTTC
- | TRBJ1-6 | TRBV28 | 12 | - | CASSSPPAPLHF | TGTGCCAGCAGTTCACCCCCCGCACCCCTCCACTTT
- | TRBJ1-6 | TRBV9 | 15 | - | CASSVDGTYNSPLHF | TGTGCCAGCAGCGTAGACGGCACTTATAATTCACCCCTCCACTTT
- | TRBJ2-1 | TRBV20-1 | 14 | TRBD2 | CSVLGTSSYNEQFF | TGCAGTGTCCTTGGGACTAGCTCCTACAATGAGCAGTTCTTC
many | TRBJ1-5 | TRBV28 | 12 | - | CASTGSNQPQHF | TGTGCCAGCACAGGGAGCAATCAGCCCCAGCATTTT
few | TRBJ2-1 | TRBV10-3 | 14 | - | CAISDDLSYNEQFF | TGTGCCATCAGTGATGATCTAAGTTACAATGAGCAGTTCTTC
- | TRBJ1-2 | TRBV28 | 13 | - | CASSSPHSYGYTF | TGTGCCAGCAGTTCCCCACACAGCTATGGCTACACCTTC
- | TRBJ1-6 | TRBV6-5 | 15 | - | CASSYRAGINSPLHF | TGTGCCAGCAGTTACCGGGCCGGGATTAATTCACCCCTCCACTTT
- | TRBJ1-6 | TRBV28 | 14 | TRBD1 | CASSITGANSPLHF | TGTGCCAGCAGCATCACAGGGGCCAATTCACCCCTCCACTTT
few | TRBJ2-3 | TRBV29-1 | 13 | - | CSVAQNPTDTQYF | TGCAGCGTTGCACAGAACCCCACAGATACGCAGTATTTT
many | TRBJ1-2 | TRBV4-2 | 17 | - | CASSQDGRTLYRGGYTF | TGTGCCAGCAGCCAAGATGGGAGGACCCTCTATAGGGGGGGCTACACCTTC
few | TRBJ2-2 | TRBV3-1 | 13 | - | CASSQAGTGELFF | TGTGCCAGCAGCCAAGCAGGAACCGGGGAGCTGTTTTTT
- | TRBJ2-1 | TRBV20-1 | 14 | TRBD2 | CSAPLAVGPIGQFF | TGCAGTGCCCCTCTAGCGGTTGGGCCGATCGGGCAGTTCTTC
few | TRBJ1-1 | TRBV18 | 14 | - | CASSLITYPDEAFF | TGTGCCAGCTCACTCATAACATATCCTGATGAAGCTTTCTTT
- | TRBJ2-1 | TRBV6-5 | 13 | - | CASRSGPYNEQFF | TGTGCCAGCAGATCGGGACCTTACAATGAGCAGTTCTTC
many | TRBJ1-1 | TRBV6-2/TRBV6-3 | 12 | - | CASSTGYTEAFF | TGTGCCAGCAGTACAGGGTACACTGAAGCTTTCTTT
- | TRBJ2-5 | TRBV6-2/TRBV6-3 | 15 | TRBD2 | CASSQNGAGPRTQYF | TGTGCCAGCAGTCAAAACGGAGCGGGGCCCAGGACCCAGTACTTC
many | TRBJ2-1 | TRBV7-2 | 16 | - | CASSSPTGTGNNEQFF | TGTGCCAGCAGCTCCCCCACCGGGACTGGAAACAATGAGCAGTTCTTC
many | TRBJ1-1 | TRBV30 | 11 | - | CAWSLGGLAFF | TGTGCCTGGAGTCTAGGGGGATTAGCTTTCTTT
- | TRBJ1-4 | TRBV18 | 14 | - | CASSPNQRLGKLFF | TGTGCCAGCTCACCAAATCAGAGACTTGGGAAACTGTTTTTT
medium-sized | TRBJ2-3 | TRBV5-5 | 14 | - | CASSLVARTDTQYF | TGTGCCAGCAGCTTGGTAGCCCGCACAGATACGCAGTATTTT
- | TRBJ1-5 | TRBV20-1 | 14 | TRBD1 | CSASQGGANQPQHF | TGCAGTGCTAGTCAGGGGGGCGCCAATCAGCCCCAGCATTTT
few | TRBJ1-4 | TRBV5-4 | 14 | - | CASSLETGNEKLFF | TGTGCCAGCAGCCTAGAGACGGGGAATGAAAAACTGTTTTTT
few | TRBJ2-7 | TRBV6-5 | 14 | - | CASSYSRNTYEQYF | TGTGCCAGCAGTTACTCTCGTAACACCTACGAGCAGTACTTC
medium-sized | TRBJ2-2 | TRBV6-2/TRBV6-3 | 14 | - | CASKGQANTGELFF | TGTGCCAGCAAGGGGCAGGCGAACACCGGGGAGCTGTTTTTT
large | TRBJ1-1 | TRBV15 | 12 | - | CATSNGQNEAFF | TGTGCCACCAGCAACGGACAGAATGAAGCTTTCTTT
few | TRBJ1-5 | TRBV7-2 | 14 | - | CASSLGSFNQPQHF | TGTGCCAGCAGCTTAGGGAGCTTCAATCAGCCCCAGCATTTT
many | TRBJ1-6 | TRBV7-9 | 13 | - | CASTQGTGSPLHF | TGTGCCAGCACCCAGGGGACGGGATCACCCCTCCACTTT
few | TRBJ2-1 | TRBV23-1 | 16 | TRBD1 | CASSQSPGQGAGEQFF | TGCGCCAGCAGTCAAAGCCCGGGACAGGGGGCTGGTGAGCAGTTCTTC
- | TRBJ2-2 | TRBV6-1 | 16 | TRBD2 | CASTWGSGSKDGELFF | TGTGCCAGCACGTGGGGTAGCGGGAGTAAGGACGGGGAGCTGTTTTTT
few | TRBJ2-5 | TRBV5-1 | 13 | TRBD2 | CASSFSGAETQYF | TGCGCCAGCAGCTTTAGCGGGGCGGAGACCCAGTACTTC
- | TRBJ1-1 | TRBV5-1 | 13 | - | CASSLGMNTEAFF | TGCGCCAGCAGCTTGGGAATGAACACTGAAGCTTTCTTT
medium-sized | TRBJ2-2 | TRBV28 | 17 | TRBD1 | CASSEESDRGYSGELFF | TGTGCCAGCAGTGAGGAATCGGACAGGGGATACTCCGGGGAGCTGTTTTTT
many | TRBJ1-3 | TRBV7-8 | 15 | - | CASSFGQLSGNTIYF | TGTGCCAGCAGCTTTGGACAGCTCTCTGGAAACACCATATATTTT
- | TRBJ1-2 | TRBV4-3 | 15 | - | CASSPTRGPLGGYTF | TGCGCCAGCAGCCCCACACGGGGCCCCTTGGGTGGCTACACCTTC
few | TRBJ1-6 | TRBV5-1 | 14 | - | CASSPDMAGSPLHF | TGCGCCAGCAGCCCGGATATGGCAGGGTCACCCCTCCACTTT
few | TRBJ2-1 | TRBV3-1 | 14 | - | CASSPADRRNEQFF | TGTGCCAGCAGCCCCGCCGATAGACGCAATGAGCAGTTCTTC
- | TRBJ1-5 | TRBV2 | 13 | - | CASSPQSNQPQHF | TGTGCCAGCAGCCCGCAGAGCAATCAGCCCCAGCATTTT
medium-sized | TRBJ2-7 | TRBV6-6 | 15 | - | CASSFPQGGIYEQYF | TGTGCCAGCAGCTTTCCGCAGGGGGGAATCTACGAGCAGTACTTC
few | TRBJ2-1 | TRBV19 | 15 | TRBD1 | CASSLETGGENEQFF | TGTGCCAGTAGTCTGGAGACAGGGGGCGAGAATGAGCAGTTCTTC
few | TRBJ1-3 | TRBV18 | 14 | - | CASSLDSRGNTIYF | TGTGCCAGCTCACTCGACAGTCGTGGAAACACCATATATTTT
medium-sized | TRBJ2-5 | TRBV12-3/TRBV12-4 | 15 | TRBD2 | CASSYRSGGQETQYF | TGTGCCAGCAGTTATCGGAGCGGGGGGCAAGAGACCCAGTACTTC